This is a list of T cell receptor beta chains from one sample in a study of cytomegalovirus exposure and HLA in healthy donors. The protocol was immunoSEQ multiplex PCR, while the TCRdb copy is restricted to in-frame clones and leaves out a portion. The table records a few hundred thousand clones, about four fifths of them present only once. Sequencing was carried out using PBMCs. The receptors shown here come from a girl aged 2 to 9 in good health and CMV-seronegative. CDR3s include the opening cysteine and the closing phenylalanine or tryptophan. D genes are given only for firm matches. Expanded clones get a size class; other rows say once, few or many, or leave the size out.

clone size | J gene | V gene | D gene | CDR3 DNA | CDR3 protein
NA | TRBJ2-1 | TRBV7-8 | TRBD2 | TGTGCCAGCAGCCCCGGCTCCCAGAGCGGGGGTGAGCAGTTCTTC | CASSPGSQSGGEQFF
NA | TRBJ2-1 | TRBV29-1 | TRBD1 | TGCAGCGTTGAAGATCAAAGGTCGCGAGGGGGCCATGAGCAGTTCTTC | CSVEDQRSRGGHEQFF
NA | TRBJ1-1 | TRBV4-1 | NA | TGCGCCAGCAGCCCTACCTCGGGTCGGAGGGTGGGAGCTTTCTTT | CASSPTSGRRVGAFF
NA | TRBJ1-5 | TRBV27 | TRBD1 | TGTGCCAGCAGTCCTGGGGACAGCCGCAATCAGCCCCAGCATTTT | CASSPGDSRNQPQHF
few | TRBJ2-3 | TRBV4-1 | NA | TGCGCCAGCAGCCACGAGACACCGGATACGCAGTATTTT | CASSHETPDTQYF
once | TRBJ2-1 | TRBV9 | NA | TGTGCCAGCAGCGTAGGTCATGCGGCCTACAAGCCCAATGAGCAGTTCTTC | CASSVGHAAYKPNEQFF
NA | TRBJ1-3 | TRBV9 | NA | TGTGCCAGCAGCGTAAGAGGCACTGGAAACACCATATATTTT | CASSVRGTGNTIYF
NA | TRBJ2-3 | TRBV6-1 | NA | TGTGCCAGCAGTGAAGGTGCTAGCGCAGATACGCAGTATTTT | CASSEGASADTQYF
NA | TRBJ2-1 | TRBV7-9 | NA | TGTGCCAGCAGCTTAGTCTTATACAATGAGCAGTTCTTC | CASSLVLYNEQFF
once | TRBJ2-3 | TRBV5-1 | NA | TGCGCCAGCAGCTCGTCACCGGCAGATACGCAGTATTTT | CASSSSPADTQYF
NA | TRBJ2-2 | TRBV5-1 | NA | TGCGCCAGCAGCTTGTCCATAACAGGGAACACCGGGGAGCTGTTTTTT | CASSLSITGNTGELFF
NA | TRBJ1-3 | TRBV6-5 | TRBD1 | TGTGCCAGCAGTTACGGACAGGGGACCACCATATATTTT | CASSYGQGTTIYF
NA | TRBJ1-4 | TRBV29-1 | TRBD1 | TGCAGCGTTGTGGACAGGGGTGAAAAACTGTTTTTT | CSVVDRGEKLFF
NA | TRBJ2-3 | TRBV5-1 | TRBD2 | TGCGCCAGCAGCTGGGGCGGGAGAACAGATACGCAGTATTTT | CASSWGGRTDTQYF
NA | TRBJ1-5 | TRBV6-1 | NA | TGTGCCAGCAGTGGCAGGAATCAGCCCCAGCATTTT | CASSGRNQPQHF
NA | TRBJ2-5 | TRBV10-3 | TRBD2 | TGTGCCATCAATCCTCCGGGACTAGCGGAGTACCAAGAGACCCAGTACTTC | CAINPPGLAEYQETQYF
once | TRBJ1-2 | TRBV28 | TRBD1 | TGTGCCAGCAGCGCAATTCTGGGGACAGGGGGATATGGCTACACCTTC | CASSAILGTGGYGYTF
NA | TRBJ2-1 | TRBV9 | TRBD2 | TGTGCCAGCAGCGTGGCGGGAGGGCCTACCTACAATGAGCAGTTCTTC | CASSVAGGPTYNEQFF
NA | TRBJ1-1 | TRBV7-8 | NA | TGTGCCAGCAGCTTAAGGGCCCTGGGGGGCACTGAAGCTTTCTTT | CASSLRALGGTEAFF
NA | TRBJ2-5 | TRBV10-3 | TRBD1 | TGTGCCATCAGTGAGGTGCACAGGGGATCCGGGGAGACCCAGTACTTC | CAISEVHRGSGETQYF
NA | TRBJ2-5 | TRBV6-5 | TRBD1 | TGTGCCAGCAGTTCTAGGGACAGGGGGCTCAAAGGGACCCAGTACTTC | CASSSRDRGLKGTQYF
NA | TRBJ2-4 | TRBV2 | NA | TGTGCCAGCAGTGACGGGCGGGCCAAAAATATTCAGTACTTC | CASSDGRAKNIQYF
NA | TRBJ1-6 | TRBV5-1 | TRBD1 | TGCGCCAGCAGGGCCGGGACAGGGGGCTCACCCCTCCACTTT | CASRAGTGGSPLHF
NA | TRBJ1-5 | TRBV5-4 | NA | TGTGCCAGCAGCTTGGCCGGGGACTCAGCCCAGCATTTT | CASSLAGDSAQHF
NA | TRBJ2-1 | TRBV21-1 | NA | TGTGCCAGCAGCGCCCGACAGACTACGGGACTACCGAGCTCCTACAATGAGCAGTTCTTC | CASSARQTTGLPSSYNEQFF
NA | TRBJ2-7 | TRBV6-5 | NA | TGTGCCAGCAGTCCGTCGGGAGTCTCCTACGAGCAGTACTTC | CASSPSGVSYEQYF
NA | TRBJ2-7 | TRBV6-1 | TRBD2 | TGTGCCAGCACCCTAGCGGGCTCCTACGAGCAGTACTTC | CASTLAGSYEQYF
NA | TRBJ2-7 | TRBV4-1 | TRBD1 | TGCGCCAGCAGCCACATACAGGGGTTCTACGAGCAGTACTTC | CASSHIQGFYEQYF
NA | TRBJ2-2 | TRBV5-4 | NA | TGTGCCAGCATGGACCTAGGCGGGGCCGGGGAGCTGTTTTTT | CASMDLGGAGELFF
NA | TRBJ1-6 | TRBV28 | TRBD1 | TGTGCCAGCAGTCCGTCGGACAGGTTTAGATCACCCCTCCACTTT | CASSPSDRFRSPLHF
NA | TRBJ2-7 | TRBV18 | NA | TGTGCCAGCTCACCCCACAAGAACTACGAGCAGTACTTC | CASSPHKNYEQYF